Sequencing of this TCR beta chain was carried out in a study of shared clonotypes between healthy human individuals. The assay was immunoSEQ multiplex PCR, and TCRdb's table has in-frame clones only and misses some. The data contain 2 million to 3 million clones, under 95% of them seen just once; the ten biggest clones take up roughly 0.36%. There are 16 residues in the CDR3. V was clipped by 6 bases and J by 1 base; unmatched bases: 11. Germline assignment: CDR1 SNHLY and CDR2 FYNNEI. The chain joins TRBV2 to TRBJ1-1, with TRBD1 matching over 7 bases. This TCR was recovered from a man younger than 35 in good health. Some clones in this sample may be carry-over from other donors' samples. Specimen: naive CD4+ T cells from PBMCs. The sample's subset: CD45RA+ positively selected. The CDR3 sequence: CASSASTDRRNTEAFF. CDR3 nucleotide sequence: TGTGCCAGCAGCGCTTCCACGGACAGGAGGAACACTGAAGCTTTCTTT. Drawing the rest from reference TRBV2 and TRBJ1-1, the complete variable domain is EPEVTQTPSHQVTQMGQEVILRCVPISNHLYFYWYRQILGQKVEFLVSFYNNEISEKSEIFDDQFSVERPDGSNFTLKIRSTKLEDSAMYFCASSASTDRRNTEAFFGQGTRLTVV.